This T cell receptor (beta chain) was retrieved from a study of cytomegalovirus exposure and HLA in healthy donors (dated 2017 in TCRdb). For context, the study as a whole: In an earlier analysis of under 750 of the donors, 250 to 350 Gb of sequence data and 117 million unique TCR beta sequences from 150 million to 200 million T cells were reported. An early release covering roughly 640 HLA-typed donors comprised about 310 gigabases of sequencing data and around 85 million unique TCR sequences. Of the roughly 400 genotyped donors, 75% to 85% were placed in the genetic ancestry cluster associated with self-reported Caucasian donors. The study aimed to test whether cataloging public T cell receptors could reveal signatures of past pathogen exposure. The T cell repertoires of several hundred subjects were profiled by immunosequencing and related to cytomegalovirus serostatus. Besides the first cohort of some 670 subjects, a separate validation cohort made up of about 120 different subjects was used. To predict cytomegalovirus infection status, the study brought together high-throughput TCR immunosequencing, statistical association of individual TCRs with disease status, and machine learning. To study patterns of TCR occurrence, a later analysis re-analyzed previously published TCR beta repertoires from 700 or so donors and added high-resolution HLA genotyping. Rather than drawing on any new phenotypic data, the later analysis identified candidate immune exposures from TCR beta sequences and the way those sequences occurred across donors. In an earlier analysis of roughly 580 of the donors, high-throughput TCR beta sequencing was used to judge whether each TCR beta V gene segment behaved as functional or pseudogenic. Donor age, sex, ethnicity and CMV serostatus were compiled alongside the repertoire data. A later genetic analysis took genome-wide SNP genotypes for about three fifths of the 666 donors and used that subset as a discovery cohort. All discovery cohort repertoires had been generated using a single sequencing platform. Class I and class II HLA loci were covered by the typing at four-digit resolution. Typing coverage differed by locus: A, B, C, DRB1 and DQB1 were typed in about 620-640 donors, DQA1 in 522, DPA1 in nearly 610, and DPB1 in roughly 470. Four to six DR-DQ haplotypes were handled as single units for association and clustering, since linkage in the cohort was strong. On average, 235,054 unique TCR beta nucleotide sequences were sequenced per donor among about 400 genotyped donors of the cohort, with roughly 18% of those sequences being non-productive.

To note about this clone: Its antigen specificity is not known. Base qualities are not provided; no much larger clone lies one nucleotide away.

The receptor library was made with the immunoSEQ multiplex PCR assay. For the multiplex PCR, a mixture combining 60 forward primers for TCR Vbeta segments and 13 reverse primers for TCR Jbeta segments was used. Amplification of the CDR3 region of rearranged TCR beta genes was performed with a multiplex PCR assay on genomic DNA. On the Illumina HiSeq System, the amplified TCR beta libraries were sequenced as 87-base-pair reads. On the authors' methods: In a later analysis, around 80 million unique TCR beta chains were counted across the 500 to 850 repertoires, and approximately 11 million of these chains were shared by at least two donors. Raw reads were error-corrected and collapsed into unique sequences by a nearest-neighbor algorithm in which closely related sequences were merged to remove PCR and sequencing errors. To assign V, D and J gene segments, CDR3 sequences were aligned to IMGT reference sequences. Each retained sequence needed at least a six-nucleotide match to both a V gene segment and a J gene segment. Rearrangements were classified as productive when the CDR3 lacked stop codons and remained in frame with V and J, and all other rearrangements were classified as non-productive. Following IMGT convention, CDR3 was defined as the stretch from the second conserved V-encoded cysteine to the conserved J-encoded phenylalanine. The earlier analysis of roughly 590 of the donors excluded sequences that lacked an unambiguous match to a single V gene segment. An earlier analysis of 587 of the donors called V segments functional above 56.7% productive rearrangements and segregating when the between-donor standard deviation exceeded 5%. A statistical classification framework was built to diagnose cytomegalovirus status from the catalog of TCR beta chain sequences. In a later analysis, V and J genes were assigned by comparing TCR nucleotide sequences against IMGT/GENE-DB human TR gene sequences. The TCRdist pipeline was used in a later analysis to assign CDR3 sequences and most-parsimonious VDJ recombination scenarios. In a later analysis, each TCR beta chain was defined by its CDR3 amino acid sequence together with its V-gene family, and reads without a unique V-gene family were excluded. In a later analysis, 450 to 600 highly shared, low-generation-probability nucleotide sequences were removed to address suspected cross-contamination and a sequencing artifact. For each public chain, a later analysis derived a clonal expansion index from normalized ranks of inferred template counts within each repertoire. In a later analysis, generation probabilities were computed using a VDJ recombination model fitted to out-of-frame rearrangements, and the results were checked against IGoR. In a later analysis, TCR-TCR, TCR-HLA and TCR-CMV co-occurrence was scored with hypergeometric tests, and a repertoire-size bias correction was applied to TCR pairs. In a later analysis, false discovery rates were estimated by permuting HLA or CMV assignments 20 times. In a later analysis, co-occurring TCRs were grouped using DBSCAN, and TCRdist sequence similarity was added for clustering within HLA-allele-positive subsets. Repertoires with fewer than 30,000 or more than 120,000 public chains were left out of co-occurrence clustering, as were five repertoires with anomalous nucleotide sharing. Here the immuneACCESS table is served through TCRdb, limited to in-frame sequences with V and J called. Missing clones are a known gap in these copies; in checked studies unresolved V genes cover under half, and the rest lacks a known reason. V, J and clone size are those of that table, while D and trimming were read from the DNA. The sample table holds under 200,000 clones, of which 70% to 80% were seen once. The top ten clonotypes cover roughly 2.1% of the sample.

In total, around 600 healthy bone marrow donors made up the cohort. At the time of sampling, all cohort members were nominally healthy, though unrecorded immune exposures were likely present. The donor was CMV seropositive and belonged to the group of 250 to 350 seropositive cohort members. Every donor gave a peripheral blood sample, and the peripheral blood mononuclear cells from that sample were used for TCR beta sequencing. Genomic DNA extraction from the blood cell samples was performed with the Qiagen DNeasy Blood Extraction Kit. Broader findings and caveats from the paper: A later analysis found that most CMV-associated TCR beta chains appeared HLA-restricted, with HLA associations seemingly driven largely by CMV exposure. Only TCR beta chains were sequenced in this cohort, and the absence of alpha or paired-chain data limited detectable features. The authors suggested that the approach could potentially be extended to other disease states and immunological phenotypes. A later analysis associated roughly 17,000 TCR beta sequences with specific HLA alleles at a false discovery rate of 0.05. Across donors, most TCR sequences were observed very rarely, whereas some public TCRs were present in many individuals. A further reported finding was that TCR beta sequences accurately predicted the HLA-A and HLA-B alleles for most subjects in the first cohort. Correlated functional status among segregating V segments might be attributable to linkage disequilibrium, but an unknown experimental factor could not be ruled out. Broadly in line with IMGT annotations, most TCR beta V segments showed up in productive rearrangements about 87% or about 30% of the time in an earlier analysis of several hundred of the donors. A group of highly shared sequence variants was considered likely to be a technical artifact of the sequencing pipeline. The only immune exposure information available for the cohort was CMV serostatus. According to a later analysis, TCR association rates differed among HLA loci, with DRB1 alleles showing the most associated TCRs and HLA-C alleles showing the fewest. Over 15 rarely observed V segments, including chromosome 9 orphons, were excluded from the earlier analysis of several hundred of the donors because counts were too low. In a later analysis, HLA-associated TCR beta chains were found to be more clonally expanded and to have lower generation probabilities than equally common non-associated chains. Three of the identified cytomegalovirus-associated TCR beta chains were confirmed in vitro to be specific for cytomegalovirus antigens. A later analysis reported that several top co-occurrence clusters appeared linked to parvovirus B19, influenza, CMV and Epstein-Barr virus. An association between a missense DCLRE1C variant and V-gene and J-gene trimming of TCR beta chains was found in a later genetic analysis and replicated in an independent cohort. Strong co-occurrence of HLA alleles, especially DR and DQ, made assigning TCR associations to individual alleles difficult. Compared with the approximately 710-donor mean, donors in an Asian-associated ancestry cluster had fewer N-insertions in productive TCRs, according to a later genetic analysis. Because some donors lacked HLA typing at each locus, the association tests relied only on the typed subset. The presence/absence analyses assumed that sequencing depth was roughly uniform across donors, and that assumption may not be true. Cytomegalovirus status was reported to be diagnosed by the classifier with high specificity and sensitivity in both the original and validation cohorts. The study listed 164 TCR beta chains as associated with cytomegalovirus.

This sequence originates from a woman in her 30s in good health and CMV-seropositive. Sequenced sample: PBMCs.

The CDR3 loop reads CAWSVRIVEAEAFF. At the DNA level, the sequence is TGTGCCTGGAGTGTACGAATCGTGGAGGCTGAAGCTTTCTTT. In this chain, TRBV30 is recombined with TRBJ1-1; there is no confident call for the D gene. Trimming removed 0 bases from V and 6 bases from J, leaving 14 bases between the germline ends. There are 14 amino acids in the CDR3, from cysteine to phenylalanine inclusive. Only CDR3 DNA remains: 42 bases, in frame from the first base. The germline V gene (reference sequence) gives CDR1 as GTSNPN and CDR2 as SVGIG.